This TCR beta chain came from a study of T cell responses to AZD1222 COVID-19 vaccine. The V gene lost 7 bases and the J gene lost 2 bases, with 14 bases spanning the gap. Germline CDR1 MDHEN, CDR2 SYDVKM. The CDR3 consists of 15 residues. This table comes from immunoSEQ multiplex PCR, and its TCRdb copy is limited to in-frame clones, with some not included. The sample lists 50,000 or so clones, around 91% occurring once. This sample comprised peripheral blood, obtained 28 days after the second AZD1222 dose. The gene calls are TRBV28 and TRBJ2-2, with D perhaps TRBD2 (5 bases). This TCR derives from an adult who received the AZD1222 COVID-19 vaccine. The CDR3 coding sequence is TGTGCCAGCACCCCCCTCGGACTTAACACCGGGGAGCTGTTTTTT. This translates into CASTPLGLNTGELFF.